The rows below give T cell receptor beta chains drawn from one sample of a study of blood T cell repertoires in COVID-19. Profiling relied on immunoSEQ multiplex PCR, and the TCRdb table lists in-frame clones only, not all of them. This repertoire shows some 290,000 clones, 65% to 90% found once; its top ten account for around 3%. Sequencing input: peripheral blood. These receptors were taken from a woman aged 55-69 years with active or convalescent COVID-19. Each CDR3 is given with its conserved first and last residue. D genes are given only for firm matches. A clone size is listed for some rows: how often the clone was seen (once, few, many), or a class if it is expanded.

clone_size,v_call,j_call,d_call,cdr3_aa,cdr3_nt
.,TRBV14,TRBJ2-7,.,CASSQAGNTYEQYF,TGTGCCAGCAGCCAAGCAGGGAATACTTACGAGCAGTACTTC
.,TRBV5-1,TRBJ2-1,.,CASSPGDGLESYNEQFF,TGCGCCAGCAGCCCAGGGGACGGCCTGGAGTCCTACAATGAGCAGTTCTTC
.,TRBV2,TRBJ1-1,.,CASSARLGRNTEAFF,TGTGCCAGCAGTGCCCGACTAGGAAGGAACACTGAAGCTTTCTTT
.,TRBV7-8,TRBJ2-3,TRBD2,CASSPGLAGGASTDTQYF,TGTGCCAGCAGCCCGGGACTAGCGGGGGGGGCTAGCACAGATACGCAGTATTTT
.,TRBV28,TRBJ1-2,.,CATAGTNYGYTF,TGTGCCACCGCTGGCACTAACTATGGCTACACCTTC
.,TRBV19,TRBJ2-3,.,CASRARAASKGDTQYF,TGTGCCAGTAGAGCCCGGGCTGCTTCGAAGGGGGATACGCAGTATTTT
once,TRBV5-5,TRBJ1-2,TRBD1,CASSSDAGTVYGYTF,TGTGCCAGCAGCTCAGACGCCGGGACAGTCTATGGCTACACCTTC
.,TRBV19,TRBJ2-2,.,CASSIDSANTGELFF,TGTGCCAGTAGTATAGACAGCGCGAACACCGGGGAGCTGTTTTTT
.,TRBV18,TRBJ2-5,.,CASSPVTGKGETQYF,TGTGCCAGCTCACCTGTTACAGGGAAGGGAGAGACCCAGTACTTC
.,TRBV6-5,TRBJ2-3,TRBD2,CASSYPPGRGATQYF,TGTGCCAGCAGTTACCCTCCTGGGCGGGGGGCAACGCAGTATTTT
once,TRBV7-9,TRBJ1-1,.,CASSFREAGEAFF,TGTGCCAGCAGCTTCCGAGAGGCGGGTGAAGCTTTCTTT
once,TRBV10-3,TRBJ1-4,TRBD1,CAISGGRDRNEKLFF,TGTGCCATCAGTGGTGGTCGGGACAGGAATGAAAAACTGTTTTTT
.,TRBV4-1,TRBJ2-1,TRBD1,CASSQMGQGVYNEQFF,TGCGCCAGCAGCCAAATGGGACAGGGGGTTTACAATGAGCAGTTCTTC
.,TRBV12-5,TRBJ1-1,.,CASGLVLGGKVNTEAFF,TGTGCTAGTGGTTTGGTACTGGGGGGAAAGGTGAACACTGAAGCTTTCTTT
.,TRBV6-2/TRBV6-3,TRBJ1-2,.,CASSYSTAGYSGYTF,TGTGCCAGCAGTTACTCGACAGCAGGATACTCAGGCTACACCTTC
once,TRBV10-3,TRBJ2-6,.,CAISAPGVSGANVLTF,TGTGCCATCAGTGCGCCCGGAGTCTCTGGGGCCAACGTCCTGACTTTC
.,TRBV5-5,TRBJ2-7,.,CASGFSQATFQEQYF,TGTGCCAGCGGCTTTTCACAGGCAACATTTCAGGAGCAGTACTTC
.,TRBV7-2,TRBJ1-1,TRBD1,CASSYDRGTEAFF,TGTGCCAGCAGCTATGACAGGGGGACTGAAGCTTTCTTT
.,TRBV6-5,TRBJ2-7,.,CASSSSGGSYEQYF,TGTGCCAGCAGTTCCAGCGGAGGATCCTACGAGCAGTACTTC
.,TRBV14,TRBJ2-1,TRBD1,CASSQPGQGPHYGTSIQWDEQFF,TGTGCCAGCAGCCAACCAGGACAGGGGCCCCACTACGGAACCTCAATTCAATGGGATGAGCAGTTCTTC
.,TRBV29-1,TRBJ1-1,.,CSAGLGPRGTEAFF,TGCAGCGCTGGGTTAGGCCCCAGGGGCACTGAAGCTTTCTTT
.,TRBV6-5,TRBJ2-5,TRBD2,CASRGRGVETQYF,TGTGCCAGCAGGGGCCGGGGGGTAGAGACCCAGTACTTC
few,TRBV14,TRBJ1-4,.,CASSQSVATNEKLFF,TGTGCCAGCAGTCAGTCAGTTGCAACTAATGAAAAACTGTTTTTT
.,TRBV9,TRBJ2-5,TRBD2,CASSVGASGGPRETQYF,TGTGCCAGCAGCGTAGGGGCTAGCGGGGGCCCAAGGGAGACCCAGTACTTC
once,TRBV10-1,TRBJ2-3,TRBD1,CASSESGDRKTTLDTDTQYF,TGCGCCAGCAGTGAGTCTGGGGACAGGAAAACTACCCTGGACACAGATACGCAGTATTTT
.,TRBV7-7,TRBJ2-2,.,CASSLMGVNTGELFF,TGTGCCAGCAGCTTAATGGGAGTGAACACCGGGGAGCTGTTTTTT
.,TRBV7-2,TRBJ2-2,TRBD2,CASSWTSGGNTGELFF,TGTGCCAGCAGCTGGACTAGCGGGGGCAACACCGGGGAGCTGTTTTTT
.,TRBV5-4,TRBJ1-3,.,CASTYGSSGNTIYF,TGTGCCAGCACATACGGGAGCTCTGGAAACACCATATATTTT
.,TRBV5-1,TRBJ2-7,TRBD2,CASSLPSGASYEQYF,TGCGCCAGCAGCTTACCTAGCGGCGCCTCCTACGAGCAGTACTTC
.,TRBV6-1,TRBJ2-7,TRBD1,CASSEWRQGSYEQYF,TGTGCCAGCAGTGAATGGAGACAGGGCTCCTACGAGCAGTACTTC
.,TRBV6-6,TRBJ1-3,TRBD1,CASSYPQGVMNTIYF,TGTGCCAGCAGTTACCCACAGGGGGTGATGAACACCATATATTTT
.,TRBV20-1,TRBJ1-1,.,CSASAGNTEAFF,TGCAGTGCTAGTGCCGGGAACACTGAAGCTTTCTTT
.,TRBV6-5,TRBJ2-5,TRBD1,CASTRGTGQETQYF,TGTGCCAGCACCCGAGGGACAGGCCAAGAGACCCAGTACTTC
.,TRBV29-1,TRBJ1-1,.,CSGATGRTEAFF,TGCAGCGGAGCAACAGGGAGAACTGAAGCTTTCTTT
.,TRBV11-3,TRBJ2-7,.,CASSSGGEQYF,TGTGCCAGCAGCTCCGGGGGCGAGCAGTACTTC
.,TRBV6-6,TRBJ2-7,TRBD2,CASRTTSGGSYEQYF,TGTGCCAGCAGAACAACTAGCGGGGGATCCTACGAGCAGTACTTC
.,TRBV29-1,TRBJ2-7,TRBD1,CSVRQGAYEQYF,TGCAGCGTTAGGCAGGGGGCATACGAGCAGTACTTC
.,TRBV4-2,TRBJ2-2,TRBD1,CASSQNPGTGGPGELFF,TGTGCCAGCAGCCAGAACCCCGGGACAGGAGGACCCGGGGAGCTGTTTTTT
.,TRBV4-1,TRBJ1-5,.,CASSPASGGQPQHF,TGCGCCAGCAGCCCTGCCTCTGGCGGTCAGCCCCAGCATTTT
.,TRBV2,TRBJ1-3,.,CASPTPRSDSGNTIYF,TGTGCCAGCCCAACCCCTAGGTCCGACTCTGGAAACACCATATATTTT
.,TRBV5-4,TRBJ2-5,TRBD2,CASSFSGGPGETQYF,TGTGCCAGCAGCTTTAGCGGGGGGCCTGGAGAGACCCAGTACTTC
.,TRBV27,TRBJ2-5,TRBD2,CASSPGGGGLRETQYF,TGTGCCAGCAGTCCCGGGGGCGGGGGGCTGAGAGAGACCCAGTACTTC
few,TRBV4-1,TRBJ1-5,.,CASSPLAGQNQPQHF,TGCGCCAGCAGCCCCCTGGCAGGGCAAAATCAGCCCCAGCATTTT
once,TRBV4-2,TRBJ1-4,TRBD1,CASSQGNRGNEKLFF,TGTGCCAGCAGCCAAGGGAACAGGGGTAATGAAAAACTGTTTTTT
few,TRBV9,TRBJ2-7,TRBD1,CASSVGAQGAIYEQYF,TGTGCCAGCAGCGTAGGAGCTCAGGGGGCGATCTACGAGCAGTACTTC
.,TRBV4-1,TRBJ1-2,.,CASSQDPGPGVTSYGYTF,TGCGCCAGCAGCCAAGATCCGGGCCCAGGGGTAACGTCCTATGGCTACACCTTC
.,TRBV7-3,TRBJ2-5,.,CASSLIGRGEETQYF,TGTGCCAGCAGCTTAATCGGCAGGGGGGAAGAGACCCAGTACTTC
.,TRBV2,TRBJ2-3,TRBD2,CASRLAGYDTQYF,TGTGCCAGCAGGCTAGCGGGGTATGATACGCAGTATTTT
.,TRBV19,TRBJ2-2,.,CASRGTTGELFF,TGTGCCAGCAGGGGAACGACCGGGGAGCTGTTTTTT
.,TRBV2,TRBJ2-7,.,CASSDLDRYEQYF,TGTGCCAGCAGTGACTTGGACAGATACGAGCAGTACTTC
.,TRBV6-6,TRBJ1-2,TRBD1,CASSNTQGAMDGYTF,TGTGCCAGCAGTAACACACAGGGGGCGATGGATGGCTACACCTTC
once,TRBV6-5,TRBJ1-2,.,CASSPGMHYGYTF,TGTGCCAGCAGTCCAGGGATGCACTATGGCTACACCTTC
.,TRBV2,TRBJ2-7,TRBD1,CASSLQGSAYEQYF,TGTGCCAGCAGTTTACAGGGGTCCGCCTACGAGCAGTACTTC